These 25 T cell receptor beta chains were all obtained from the same sample, sequenced in a study of cytomegalovirus exposure and HLA in healthy donors. The PCR ran on 60 Vbeta and 13 Jbeta primers. TCRdb's copy holds only in-frame clones and misses some; the assay was immunoSEQ multiplex PCR. The table records roughly 83,000 clones, 65% to 75% of them present only once. Sequenced sample: PBMCs. The receptor set was obtained from a man between 60 and 75 years old in good health and CMV-seronegative.

This clone occurred a few times. V usage is TRBV6-1 and J usage is TRBJ1-4; 8 bases agree with TRBD1. The CDR3 covers 14 residues. V gave up 6 bases and J gave up 7 bases; unmatched junction bases: 7. Germline V gene lookup returns CDR1 MNHNS and CDR2 SASEGT. The CDR3 nucleotides read TGTGCCAGCAGATCCGGGACAGGTATTGAAAAACTGTTTTTT. It encodes CASRSGTGIEKLFF.

The chain is built from TRBV20-1 and TRBJ2-7; perhaps TRBD2 as D (5 bases). CDR3 size: 11 residues. The germline CDR1 and CDR2 sequences are DFQATT and SNEGSKA (reference sequence). V was cut by 6 bases and J by 7 bases, with 13 bases left in between. The CDR3 here is CSATPSGEQYF. CDR3 DNA sequence: TGCAGTGCGACCCCATCGGGGGAGCAGTACTTC.

This clone turned up a few times. At one end, the junction sequence differs from germline, possibly due to a read error. The V and J genes are TRBV7-9 and TRBJ2-3; D is ambiguous. This CDR3 is built from 15 residues. Germline values: CDR1 SEHNR, CDR2 FQNEAQ (reference sequence). Here the CDR3 reads CSSSLGWRNSDTQYF. The CDR3, as DNA: TGTTCCAGCAGCTTAGGGTGGAGAAATTCTGATACGCAGTATTTT.

The chain uses TRBV23-1 and TRBJ2-7, with D perhaps matching TRBD2 (5 bases). TRBV23-1 is an ORF; its function is uncertain. V was cut by 4 bases and J by 5 bases, with 21 bases left in between. This CDR3 contains 16 residues. This CDR3 reads CASSLSLAPGMHEQYF. CDR3 bases: TGCGCCAGCAGTCTTTCCCTGGCGCCGGGAATGCACGAGCAGTACTTC.

The chain has TRBV18 and TRBJ1-1, with TRBD1 as a possible D gene (6 bases). This CDR3 contains 15 residues. V shed 3 bases and J shed 5 bases, with 16 bases lying between them. CDR1 and CDR2 (germline): KGHSH, LQKENI. The DNA for the CDR3 is TGTGCCAGCTCACCCACGATGGCGGACAGAACTGAAGCTTTCTTT. Its protein product is CASSPTMADRTEAFF.

The chain couples TRBV30 to TRBJ2-5; maybe TRBD2 (7 bases). Trimming took off 3 bases at V and 5 bases at J, with 13 bases between the two ends. Germline V gene data show CDR1 as GTSNPN and CDR2 as SVGIG (reference sequence). This CDR3 region has 13 residues. The CDR3 here is CAWSPGGWETQYF. The CDR3 DNA reads TGTGCCTGGAGCCCGGGGGGCTGGGAGACCCAGTACTTC.

The chain employs TRBV19 and TRBJ1-2; 9 nucleotides align to TRBD1. The CDR3 is made up of 16 amino acids. CDR1 and CDR2 from the germline V gene are LNHDA and SQIVND (reference sequence). The V and J ends lost 5 bases and 6 bases, in that order; junction bases with no gene match: 13. The CDR3 DNA reads as TGTGCCAGTAGTTTCGGACAGGGGAGAGGTACCAATGGCTACACCTTC. Translated, it gives CASSFGQGRGTNGYTF. The full variable domain, rest sourced from reference TRBV19 and TRBJ1-2, is DGGITQSPKYLFRKEGQNVTLSCEQNLNHDAMYWYRQDPGQGLRLIYYSQIVNDFQKGDIAEGYSVSREKKESFPLTVTSAQKNPTAFYLCASSFGQGRGTNGYTFGSGTRLTVV.

This sequence joins TRBV9 and TRBJ1-3; D remains unclear. This CDR3 contains 16 residues. The germline V gene encodes CDR1 SGDLS and CDR2 YYNGEE. Trimming left V 2 bases short and J 2 bases short, with 14 bases between. CDR3: CASSVGPPGTGNTIYF. CDR3 coding DNA: TGTGCCAGCAGCGTCGGGCCACCGGGGACTGGAAACACCATATATTTT.

The chain carries TRBV6-6 and TRBJ1-2; D is unresolved. The CDR3 has 15 residues. Germline V gene lookup returns CDR1 MNHNY and CDR2 SVGAGI (reference sequence). V was cut by 6 bases and J by 5 bases, with 19 bases left in between. CDR3 coding DNA: TGTGCCAGCAGCCCCTCCCGGGGAATTGGGTATGGCTACACCTTC. Its protein product is CASSPSRGIGYGYTF.

The V and J genes are TRBV5-4 and TRBJ1-2, with TRBD1 matching over 8 bases. Looked up from germline, CDR1 is SGHNT and CDR2 is YYREEE (reference sequence). CDR3 length: 16 residues. Trimming took 4 bases from V and 0 from J; bases not matched to a gene: 8. The CDR3 loop reads CASSSGQGPPNYGYTF. Written as DNA, the CDR3 is TGTGCCAGCAGCAGTGGACAGGGCCCCCCTAACTATGGCTACACCTTC. Supplemented by reference TRBV5-4 and TRBJ1-2, the full variable domain reads ETGVTQSPTHLIKTRGQQVTLRCSSQSGHNTVSWYQQALGQGPQFIFQYYREEENGRGNFPPRFSGLQFPNYSSELNVNALELDDSALYLCASSSGQGPPNYGYTFGSGTRLTVV.

This chain links TRBV30 with TRBJ2-2, with a possible D match to TRBD2 (6 bases). Germline V gene lookup returns CDR1 GTSNPN and CDR2 SVGIG (reference sequence). The CDR3 loop spans 14 amino acids. The V end was cut by 2 bases, the J end by 5 bases, with 12 bases between. The CDR3 here is CAWSRRELTGELFF. The CDR3 region has the DNA TGTGCCTGGAGTCGGCGGGAACTAACCGGGGAGCTGTTTTTT.

As to this clone: This specimen includes other DNA sequences encoding the same CDR3. The chain joins TRBV4-1 to TRBJ2-5, with 16 positions matching TRBD2. The trim removed 1 base at V and 2 bases at J, leaving 1 base unmatched. Germline-derived CDR1 and CDR2 are MGHRA and YSYEKL. The CDR3 is 17 residues long. As DNA, the CDR3 is TGCGCCAGCAGCCAAGGGGGACTAGCGGGGGGGCAAGAGACCCAGTACTTC. Translation gives CASSQGGLAGGQETQYF.

This clone appeared a single time. The chain employs TRBV11-2 and TRBJ2-7, with D perhaps matching TRBD2 (5 bases). The CDR3 runs to 14 residues. V was cut by 0 bases and J by 5 bases, with 11 bases left in between. Germline loops: CDR1 SGHAT, CDR2 FQNNGV. As DNA, the CDR3 is TGTGCCAGCAGCTTAGATCCGGCTAGCCACGAGCAGTACTTC. Translated, it gives CASSLDPASHEQYF.

This chain uses TRBV10-3 with TRBJ2-5, with 11 nucleotides matching TRBD1. Germline-derived CDR1 and CDR2 are ENHRY and SYGVKD. V was clipped by 6 bases and J by 6 bases; unmatched bases: 6. This CDR3 has 14 residues. In DNA form, the CDR3 reads TGTGCCATCAGGGACAGGGGGCCCGTTCAGACCCAGTACTTC. Its protein is CAIRDRGPVQTQYF.

This chain joins TRBV20-1 and TRBJ1-2; D may be TRBD1 (5 bases). The CDR3 is 10 residues long. V was shortened by 4 bases and J by 11 bases, with 11 bases between the two germline ends. Germline loops: CDR1 DFQATT, CDR2 SNEGSKA (reference sequence). The CDR3 is CSATPEGYTF. CDR3 sequence (DNA): TGCAGTGCTACCCCGGAGGGGTACACCTTC.

This chain links TRBV11-2 with TRBJ2-1, with 14 bases lining up with TRBD2. V shed 5 bases and J 5 bases; nucleotides not matched to a gene: 2. The length of the CDR3 is 15 residues. In germline, CDR1 is SGHAT, CDR2 FQNNGV. The CDR3 bases are TGTGCCAGCAGCGCGGGACTAGCGGGGGACAATGAGCAGTTCTTC. Translating it yields CASSAGLAGDNEQFF.

Points on this clone: Germline is not matched at one junction end, which may reflect a read error. The V call is TRBV4-1, the J call TRBJ1-1; no reliable D call. This CDR3 region has 13 residues. Germline-derived CDR1 and CDR2 are MGHRA and YSYEKL. CDR3 loop: CASSQDRGTEAFF. In nucleotides, the CDR3 is TGTGCCAGCAGCCAAGATCGGGGCACTGAAGCTTTCTTT.

This clone was counted a single time. The chain carries TRBV7-9 and TRBJ1-1; no clear D. V lost 2 bases to trimming and J lost 1 base, with 5 bases between them. CDR1 is SEHNR, CDR2 FQNEAQ, per germline (reference sequence). The CDR3 length is 13 residues. Here the CDR3 reads CASSLTGNTEAFF. CDR3 sequence (DNA): TGTGCCAGCAGCTTAACCGGGAACACTGAAGCTTTCTTT.

The rearrangement joins TRBV29-1 to TRBJ1-5; maybe TRBD1 (6 bases). Germline-derived CDR1 and CDR2 are SQVTM and ANQGSEA. The CDR3 is 13 residues long. V shed 6 bases and J shed 7 bases, with 16 bases lying between them. The CDR3 DNA reads TGCAGCGTCCGAGCCGCAGGGGACCAGCCCCAGCATTTT. Encoded protein: CSVRAAGDQPQHF.

V gene TRBV27 combines with J gene TRBJ2-3; D might be TRBD2 (6 bases). Germline V CDR1 and CDR2: MNHEY, SMNVEV (reference sequence). The CDR3 extends over 13 amino acids. V was shortened by 7 bases and J by 3 bases, with 11 bases between the two germline ends. The CDR3 spells CASNPGETDTQYF. CDR3 nucleotides: TGTGCCAGCAATCCGGGGGAGACAGATACGCAGTATTTT.

The chain joins TRBV5-1 to TRBJ1-2, with D unresolved. With 4 bases removed from V and 0 bases from J, the gap between germline ends came to 19 bases. From germline, CDR1 is SGHRS and CDR2 YFSETQ. The CDR3 runs 17 residues. The CDR3, as DNA: TGCGCCAGCAGCCGGGAGGGTCGCTTAAATCCTAACTATGGCTACACCTTC. It yields the protein CASSREGRLNPNYGYTF.

CDR3 nucleotide sequence: TGTGCCAGCAGCAAAAGACAGGTCCCGGATGGCTACACCTTC. This encodes CASSKRQVPDGYTF. The chain uses TRBV27 and TRBJ1-2; D is possibly TRBD1 (6 bases). Germline CDR1 MNHEY, CDR2 SMNVEV (reference sequence). CDR3 length equals 14 residues. V lost 6 bases and J lost 6, with 17 bases in between.

This clone was seen a single time. This chain uses TRBV27 with TRBJ2-7, with 7 bases that match TRBD1. V trimming: 4 bases; J trimming: 0 bases; junction bases outside the gene matches: 6. Germline V gene sequence: CDR1 MNHEY, CDR2 SMNVEV (reference sequence). The CDR3 spans 15 residues. The CDR3 DNA reads as TGTGCCAGCAGTTCCCGACAGGGTAGCTCCTACGAGCAGTACTTC. Translating gives CASSSRQGSSYEQYF.

This clone was detected a few times. The V and J genes are TRBV4-1 and TRBJ1-5; the D is unclear. Trimming removed 1 base at V and 3 bases at J, with 10 bases between. The CDR3 has 15 residues. Germline V lookup: CDR1 MGHRA, CDR2 YSYEKL. DNA of the CDR3: TGCGCCAGCAGCCAAGGTCTACAGTTCAATCAGCCCCAGCATTTT. Translation: CASSQGLQFNQPQHF.

J is TRBJ1-1 and V is TRBV18, with TRBD1 matching 11 bases. Germline V gene data show CDR1 as KGHSH and CDR2 as LQKENI. There are 16 residues in the CDR3. The ends lost 3 bases at V and 5 bases at J; junction bases unmatched: 8. CDR3: CASSPQLGQGVTEAFF. CDR3 DNA sequence: TGTGCCAGCTCACCGCAGCTGGGACAGGGGGTGACTGAAGCTTTCTTT.